This entry lists 8 T cell receptor beta chains sequenced from one sample in a study of CD8 T cells in ankylosing spondylitis. Study-wide findings and caveats: Seven or eight highly homologous variants made up a TCR beta motif, and this motif appeared characteristic of ankylosing spondylitis blood.

TCRdb reanalysed the 5' RACE reads using MiXCR and keeps one entry per CDR3 protein. The repertoire consists of about 440,000 distinct CDR3 sequences, with roughly 18% occurring once and the leading ten covering approximately 1%. These receptors are not linked to any known antigen. The specimen was blood, either unsorted or a sorted T cell fraction (not recorded which). The source is a male donor with ankylosing spondylitis.

The CDR3 DNA reads TGTGCCAGCAGTTCGTGGGACAGGGTTAACGAGCAGTACTTC. Its translation: CASSSWDRVNEQYF. The V call is TRBV12-3 or TRBV12-4, the J call TRBJ2-7; 9 bases line up with TRBD1. The length of the CDR3 is 14 residues. With V trimmed by 4 bases and J by 5 bases, 6 bases remained unmatched.

The chain is built from TRBV4-3 and TRBJ2-7; 9 nucleotides agree with TRBD1. The J segment lost 4 bases and the V segment lost 0 bases, leaving 7 bases of the junction unmatched. From germline, CDR1 is LGHNA and CDR2 YSLEER. The CDR3 spans 16 residues. CDR3 nucleotide sequence: TGCGCCAGCAGCCAAGAACCGGGACAGGGTATATACGAGCAGTACTTC. This encodes CASSQEPGQGIYEQYF.

V is TRBV2 and J is TRBJ1-1, with D unresolved. CDR1 and CDR2 from the germline V gene are SNHLY and FYNNEI. CDR3 size: 14 residues. V was trimmed by 3 bases and J by 0 bases, leaving 8 bases between them. The CDR3 nucleotides are TGTGCCAGCAGTGAGAACCCCGTGAACACTGAAGCTTTCTTT. Translation: CASSENPVNTEAFF.

This clonotype has more than one count but fewer than ten. CDR3 protein: CASSLSGVTEAFF. The DNA of the CDR3 is TGCGCCAGCAGCTTGTCTGGGGTAACTGAAGCTTTCTTT. This chain joins TRBV5-1 and TRBJ1-1; no clear D gene. Germline CDR1 reads SGHRS; CDR2 reads YFSETQ. The V end lost 1 base, the J end lost 5 bases, and 9 bases lay between the germline ends. There are 13 residues in the CDR3. Based on the CDR3 plus reference TRBV5-1 and TRBJ1-1, the full variable domain is KAGVTQTPRYLIKTRGQQVTLSCSPISGHRSVSWYQQTPGQGLQFLFEYFSETQRNKGNFPGRFSGRQFSNSRSEMNVSTLELGDSALYLCASSLSGVTEAFFGQGTRLTVV.

The rearrangement uses TRBV2 and TRBJ2-7, with 9 bases lining up with TRBD2. CDR3 length: 13 amino acids. Germline V gives CDR1 SNHLY, CDR2 FYNNEI. J lost 5 bases, V lost 7 bases, and 6 bases had no gene match. CDR3 DNA sequence: TGTGCCAGCAAAGAGCGGGAGGCCCACGAGCAGTACTTC. Amino acid sequence: CASKEREAHEQYF.

This clonotype came up many times. The rearrangement links TRBV11-3 to TRBJ2-5; D not resolved. The germline V gene has CDR1 SGHNT and CDR2 YENEEA. The CDR3 runs to 14 residues. With 2 bases removed from V and 3 bases from J, the gap between germline ends came to 10 bases. CDR3 bases: TGTGCCAGCAGCTTAAGAGCGAAGGAAGAGACCCAGTACTTC. Protein sequence: CASSLRAKEETQYF.

This clonotype has just a few counts. The genes are TRBV3-1 and TRBJ1-5; D is perhaps TRBD1 (6 bases). Trimming removed 1 base from V and 3 bases from J, with 10 bases in between. Germline V gives CDR1 LGHDT, CDR2 YNNKEL (reference sequence). This CDR3 is built from 15 residues. The chain's CDR3 is CASSQGAGVNQPQHF. In DNA, the CDR3 is TGTGCCAGCAGCCAAGGGGCAGGGGTCAATCAGCCCCAGCATTTT. Full variable domain (outside the CDR3, taken from reference TRBV3-1 and TRBJ1-5): DTAVSQTPKYLVTQMGNDKSIKCEQNLGHDTMYWYKQDSKKFLKIMFSYNNKELIINETVPNRFSPKSPDKAHLNLHINSLELGDSAVYFCASSQGAGVNQPQHFGDGTRLSIL.

This clonotype was found a few times. The V gene is TRBV5-1, the J gene TRBJ2-7, with 8 bases aligning to TRBD2. Germline V gene sequence: CDR1 SGHRS, CDR2 YFSETQ. V gave up 2 bases and J gave up 2 bases; unmatched junction bases: 6. The CDR3 sequence is 15 residues long. CDR3 DNA sequence: TGCGCCAGCAGCTTTGGCGGGGGGTCCACCTACGAGCAGTACTTC. Protein sequence: CASSFGGGSTYEQYF.